This T cell receptor beta chain was identified in a study of T cells in Graves' hyperthyroidism and ophthalmopathy. Turning to the study itself: Peripheral blood sampling occurred at initial diagnosis, before any treatment. Study-level results: In simple terms, a model built on 13 V-J features told ophthalmopathy apart from stable hyperthyroidism.

RNA transcripts provided the source from which TCR beta CDR3 regions were amplified. During a first-round RT-PCR of the TCR CDR3, the HTBI primer set was used. One entry per CDR3 protein, called by TCRdb with MiXCR from the multiplex PCR reads. The sample lists 400,000 to 600,000 distinct CDR3 sequences; 16% were seen once. V gave up 9 bases and J gave up 8 bases, with 40 bases separating them. The CDR3 loop spans 21 amino acids. CDR1 and CDR2 (germline): MDHEN, SYDVKM. Uncontrolled infection, other autoimmune disease, pregnancy and lactation each barred patients from inclusion. This clonotype was counted at least ten times. Its target is not known.

The source is a woman aged 25 to 39 with Graves' ophthalmopathy. Sequenced: blood. The chain uses TRBV28 and TRBJ2-2, with a tentative D call TRBD2 (7 bases). CDR3 region: CARKDHARSEQGSERGGELFF. CDR3 sequence (DNA): TGTGCCAGGAAGGACCACGCCAGAAGTGAACAGGGTTCGGAGCGGGGAGGGGAGCTGTTTTTT.